A single sample is the source of the 16 T cell receptor beta chains below, sequenced in a study of cytomegalovirus exposure and HLA in healthy donors. PCR involved 60 Vbeta and 13 Jbeta primers. Profiled with immunoSEQ multiplex PCR; TCRdb holds only in-frame clones, not every one. The repertoire holds more than 150,000 clones, 84% seen once, with roughly 0.38% in the top ten. Material for sequencing was PBMCs. These receptors were taken from a boy aged 2 to 9 in good health and CMV-seronegative.

This chain uses TRBV19 with TRBJ1-5; D gene uncertain. Germline values: CDR1 LNHDA, CDR2 SQIVND (reference sequence). This CDR3 has 16 amino acids. V was cut by 3 bases and J by 3 bases, with 15 bases left in between. The CDR3, as DNA: TGTGCCAGTAGTATCTCTGGCAAAATCCCCAATCAGCCCCAGCATTTT. Its translation is CASSISGKIPNQPQHF. Variable domain in full (rest from reference TRBV19 and TRBJ1-5): DGGITQSPKYLFRKEGQNVTLSCEQNLNHDAMYWYRQDPGQGLRLIYYSQIVNDFQKGDIAEGYSVSREKKESFPLTVTSAQKNPTAFYLCASSISGKIPNQPQHFGDGTRLSIL.

The chain carries TRBV28 and TRBJ2-7; the D gene is possibly TRBD2 (6 bases). This CDR3 is 14 amino acids long. CDR1 is MDHEN and CDR2 is SYDVKM in the germline V gene. V lost 5 bases to trimming and J lost 2 bases, with 13 bases between them. The CDR3 DNA reads as TGTGCCAGCAGTGGGCCCGGGAGCACCTACGAGCAGTACTTC. This sequence encodes CASSGPGSTYEQYF.

The chain recombines TRBV28 with TRBJ1-4; 8 bases align to TRBD1. The V and J ends lost 5 bases and 6 bases, in that order; junction bases with no gene match: 14. Germline V gene data show CDR1 as MDHEN and CDR2 as SYDVKM. The CDR3 runs to 17 residues. CDR3 amino acids: CASSIRDRYYLDEKLFF. CDR3 DNA: TGTGCCAGCAGTATCCGGGACAGGTACTATCTCGATGAAAAACTGTTTTTT.

The gene calls are TRBV7-2 and TRBJ1-2; no firm D call. The CDR3 has 17 residues. Between the trimmed V and J ends, which lost 5 bases and 4 bases, there was a span of 23 bases. CDR1 is SGHTA and CDR2 is FQGNSA in the germline V gene. CDR3 bases: TGTGCCAGCAGCCGTCCCTCAGGAGGGAGAGTCGGCTATGGCTACACCTTC. Translated: CASSRPSGGRVGYGYTF.

The chain joins TRBV5-1 to TRBJ2-7; TRBD1 matches 8 bases. V trimming: 0 bases; J trimming: 5 bases; junction bases outside the gene matches: 7. The germline gives CDR1 SGHRS, CDR2 YFSETQ. The CDR3 is made up of 15 amino acids. CDR3 protein: CASSLGTGGGDEQYF. The CDR3 DNA follows: TGCGCCAGCAGCTTGGGAACAGGGGGTGGCGACGAGCAGTACTTC.

The chain employs TRBV10-2 and TRBJ2-7, with 10 bases aligning to TRBD1. Losses at the gene ends were 7 bases for V and 6 bases for J; bases not matched to a gene: 9. The CDR3 runs 14 residues. In germline, CDR1 is WSHSY, CDR2 SAAADI. The CDR3 reads CASTLDRGEGEQYF. The CDR3 DNA sequence: TGCGCCAGCACCTTGGACAGGGGGGAAGGCGAGCAGTACTTC.

The rearrangement joins TRBV19 to TRBJ2-5, with 9 positions matching TRBD1. The V gene's germline CDR1 is LNHDA and CDR2 SQIVND (reference sequence). Trimming took 5 bases from V and 4 from J; bases not matched to a gene: 5. This CDR3 contains 14 residues. In nucleotides, the CDR3 is TGTGCCAGTAGTGGTTGGGACAGGGTAGAGACCCAGTACTTC. As protein: CASSGWDRVETQYF. The entire variable domain, with the rest obtained from reference TRBV19 and TRBJ2-5, is as follows: DGGITQSPKYLFRKEGQNVTLSCEQNLNHDAMYWYRQDPGQGLRLIYYSQIVNDFQKGDIAEGYSVSREKKESFPLTVTSAQKNPTAFYLCASSGWDRVETQYFGPGTRLLVL.

The rearrangement joins TRBV2 to TRBJ2-7; TRBD1 agrees at 7 bases. V dropped 6 bases and J dropped 0; count of bases not matched to a gene: 8. The CDR3 spans 15 residues. Germline-derived CDR1 and CDR2 are SNHLY and FYNNEI. CDR3 protein: CASRGTDRSSYEQYF. In DNA, the CDR3 is TGTGCCAGCAGAGGGACAGACCGAAGCTCCTACGAGCAGTACTTC.

V is TRBV5-6 and J is TRBJ2-7; 10 bases fit TRBD2. The germline V gene encodes CDR1 SGHDT and CDR2 YYEEEE. V trimming: 0 bases; J trimming: 2 bases; junction bases outside the gene matches: 8. The CDR3 has 17 amino acids. Written as DNA, the CDR3 is TGTGCCAGCAGCTTGGCCCTTACTAGCGGGACAACCTACGAGCAGTACTTC. It encodes CASSLALTSGTTYEQYF.

V is TRBV13 and J is TRBJ1-1; no reliable D call. The CDR3 has 11 amino acids. Germline CDR1 is PRHDT and CDR2 is FYEKMQ (reference sequence). V dropped 8 bases and J dropped 6 bases, with 10 bases sitting between them. The CDR3 region is CASPTYPEAFF. The CDR3 DNA reads as TGTGCCAGCCCAACTTACCCTGAAGCTTTCTTT.

The chain joins TRBV7-6 to TRBJ2-5; TRBD1 matches at 10 bases. Germline CDR1 reads SGHVS; CDR2 reads FNYEAQ. Losses at the gene ends were 5 bases for V and 5 bases for J; bases not matched to a gene: 26. The CDR3 is 21 residues long. CDR3 sequence (DNA): TGTGCCAGCAGCAAACAAAGACGGGGACAGGGGTACCCTCTAAAATGGGAGACCCAGTACTTC. Amino acid sequence: CASSKQRRGQGYPLKWETQYF.

This clone came up a few times. The chain uses TRBV5-4 and TRBJ2-2; D unclear. There are 14 residues in the CDR3. Between the trimmed V and J ends, which lost 0 bases and 2 bases, there was a span of 5 bases. Germline V gene sequence: CDR1 SGHNT, CDR2 YYREEE (reference sequence). The CDR3 sequence: CASSLGINTGELFF. The CDR3 nucleotides are TGTGCCAGCAGCTTGGGTATAAACACCGGGGAGCTGTTTTTT.

The chain carries TRBV28 and TRBJ1-5; the match to TRBD1 covers 8 bases. Germline CDR1 and CDR2: MDHEN and SYDVKM. The CDR3 length is 13 residues. With V trimmed by 6 bases and J by 5 bases, 3 bases remained unmatched. Written as DNA, the CDR3 is TGTGCCAGCAGCCAGGGGGCCGATCAGCCCCAGCATTTT. Protein sequence: CASSQGADQPQHF.

The chain has TRBV11-2 and TRBJ1-5; the match to TRBD1 covers 11 bases. Unmatched junction bases numbered 6, after V lost 3 bases and J lost 5 bases. CDR1 and CDR2 from the germline V gene are SGHAT and FQNNGV. This CDR3 comprises 16 residues. The CDR3 nucleotides read TGTGCCAGCAGCTTGTCGGGACAGGGGGACCATCAGCCCCAGCATTTT. Its protein product is CASSLSGQGDHQPQHF.

The chain joins TRBV5-1 to TRBJ2-5; 11 nucleotides match TRBD1. V trimming: 5 bases; J trimming: 1 base; junction bases outside the gene matches: 4. The CDR3 contains 15 residues. Germline loops: CDR1 SGHRS, CDR2 YFSETQ. CDR3 DNA sequence: TGCGCCAGCAGTTACGGGACAGGGGGCCAAGAGACCCAGTACTTC. The encoded protein is CASSYGTGGQETQYF.

V and J are TRBV6-1 and TRBJ2-2; 8 bases map to TRBD1. Germline V gives CDR1 MNHNS, CDR2 SASEGT. The length of the CDR3 is 15 residues. The trim removed 5 bases at V and 4 bases at J, leaving 6 bases unmatched. CDR3 sequence (DNA): TGTGCCAGCAGTTCCCAGGGGGCAGGCACCGGGGAGCTGTTTTTT. This sequence encodes CASSSQGAGTGELFF.